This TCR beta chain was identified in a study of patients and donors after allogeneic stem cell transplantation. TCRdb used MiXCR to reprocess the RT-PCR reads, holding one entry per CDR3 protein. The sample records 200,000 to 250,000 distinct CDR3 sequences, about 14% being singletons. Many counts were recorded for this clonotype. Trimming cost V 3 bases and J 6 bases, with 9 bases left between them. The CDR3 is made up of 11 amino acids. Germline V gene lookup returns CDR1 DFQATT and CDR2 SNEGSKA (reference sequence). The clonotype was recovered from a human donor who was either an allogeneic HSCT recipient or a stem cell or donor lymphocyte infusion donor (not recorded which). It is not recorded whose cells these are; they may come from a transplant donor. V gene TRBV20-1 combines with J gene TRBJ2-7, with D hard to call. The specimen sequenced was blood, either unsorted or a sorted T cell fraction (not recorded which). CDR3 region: CSARLGAEQYF. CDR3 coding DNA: TGCAGTGCTAGGCTGGGTGCCGAGCAGTACTTC.